This passage covers 15 T cell receptor beta chains from one sample sequenced in a study of cytomegalovirus exposure and HLA in healthy donors (dated by TCRdb to about 2017). The library was made by the immunoSEQ multiplex PCR assay. For the multiplex PCR, a mixture combining 60 forward primers for TCR Vbeta segments and 13 reverse primers for TCR Jbeta segments was used. This is the immuneACCESS table as TCRdb keeps it, with only in-frame sequences that have V and J called. A part of the clones is gone; compared with another copy, unresolved V genes explain less than half, and the rest is unexplained. The sample table records about 190,000 clones; 75% to 90% of these occur just once. Roughly 2.6% of the sample is held by the ten biggest clonotypes. The sequenced sample was PBMCs. The receptors come from a woman aged 45 to 65 in good health and CMV-seropositive.

The V call is TRBV11-2, the J call TRBJ2-7; 8 bases agree with TRBD1. Germline V gives CDR1 SGHAT, CDR2 FQNNGV. The CDR3 extends over 15 amino acids. J was trimmed by 4 bases and V by 3 bases; bases with no gene match: 8. The CDR3 protein is CASSFAGQAFYEQYF. The CDR3 nucleotides read TGTGCCAGCAGCTTCGCGGGACAGGCGTTTTACGAGCAGTACTTC.

This chain links TRBV18 with TRBJ2-2; 9 nucleotides line up with TRBD1. The germline V gene has CDR1 KGHSH and CDR2 LQKENI. Germline trimming cut 3 bases from V and 4 bases from J; bases unmatched to any gene: 6. CDR3 length equals 16 residues. The CDR3 spells CASSPETGGGTGELFF. CDR3 coding DNA: TGTGCCAGCTCACCCGAGACAGGGGGTGGCACCGGGGAGCTGTTTTTT. Combining the CDR3 with reference TRBV18 and TRBJ2-2 gives the whole variable domain NAGVMQNPRHLVRRRGQEARLRCSPMKGHSHVYWYRQLPEEGLKFMVYLQKENIIDESGMPKERFSAEFPKEGPSILRIQQVVRGDSAAYFCASSPETGGGTGELFFGEGSRLTVL.

V and J are TRBV5-6 and TRBJ2-5, with 12 positions matching TRBD2. Germline V lookup: CDR1 SGHDT, CDR2 YYEEEE. With 4 bases clipped from V and 4 bases from J, the junction kept 5 bases outside the gene matches. The CDR3 totals 15 residues. The CDR3: CASSRTSGDRETQYF. The CDR3 region has the DNA TGTGCCAGCAGCCGGACTAGCGGGGATAGAGAGACCCAGTACTTC.

This chain joins TRBV4-2 and TRBJ1-2; 9 bases fit TRBD1. CDR1 LGHNA and CDR2 YNFKEQ come from the germline V gene. V was clipped by 1 base and J by 7 bases; unmatched bases: 4. The CDR3 has 14 residues. Here the CDR3 DNA reads TGTGCCAGCAGCCAAGGGGACAGGGCCGCTGGCTACACCTTC. Its translation is CASSQGDRAAGYTF.

The CDR3 sequence is CASSRGLAGGLGSGAQYF. The CDR3 DNA follows: TGTGCCAGCAGCAGGGGACTAGCGGGGGGGCTTGGGAGCGGCGCCCAGTACTTC. The rearrangement uses TRBV5-4 and TRBJ2-5, with 16 bases identical to TRBD2. Germline V gene lookup returns CDR1 SGHNT and CDR2 YYREEE (reference sequence). The CDR3 runs to 18 residues. Unmatched junction bases numbered 15, after V lost 4 bases and J lost 9 bases.

The chain links TRBV19 to TRBJ2-5; 12 nucleotides line up with TRBD2. The ends lost 4 bases at V and 3 bases at J; junction bases unmatched: 3. Germline V lookup: CDR1 LNHDA, CDR2 SQIVND (reference sequence). There are 15 residues in the CDR3. CDR3 region: CASSKASGGEETQYF. The CDR3 bases are TGTGCCAGTAGTAAAGCTAGCGGGGGGGAAGAGACCCAGTACTTC.

The chain links TRBV5-4 to TRBJ1-2; D call uncertain. The CDR3 consists of 13 residues. Germline lookup yields CDR1 SGHNT and CDR2 YYREEE (reference sequence). V was trimmed by 2 bases and J by 4 bases, leaving 9 bases between them. The CDR3 nucleotides are TGTGCCAGCAGCTTCCGGGGTCTCTATGGCTACACCTTC. Protein: CASSFRGLYGYTF.

The J gene is TRBJ2-3, the V gene TRBV29-1, with a possible D match to TRBD2 (5 bases). Germline CDR1 is SQVTM and CDR2 is ANQGSEA. V lost 3 bases and J 4 bases, leaving 17 bases between the germline ends. The CDR3 runs to 15 residues. CDR3 in amino acids: CSVDPPRRRADTQYF. CDR3 nucleotide sequence: TGCAGCGTTGACCCCCCGAGGAGGCGCGCAGATACGCAGTATTTT.

CDR3 bases: TGTGCCAGCAGTTTTCTAGCGGGGGGGCAGGGGGAGACCCAGTACTTC. Translation gives CASSFLAGGQGETQYF. The rearrangement uses TRBV6-6 and TRBJ2-5, with 12 nucleotides matching TRBD2. This CDR3 has 16 amino acids. Trimming cost V 4 bases and J 5 bases; bases outside gene matches: 8. Germline-derived CDR1 and CDR2 are MNHNY and SVGAGI (reference sequence).

The chain joins TRBV11-3 to TRBJ2-3, with D possibly matching TRBD2 (5 bases). Germline lookup yields CDR1 SGHNT and CDR2 YENEEA. Trimming pared 1 base from V and 3 bases from J, leaving 8 bases between. CDR3 length: 14 amino acids. The chain's CDR3 is CASSLGRLTDTQYF. The CDR3 coding sequence is TGTGCCAGCAGCTTAGGGAGGCTGACAGATACGCAGTATTTT.

V is TRBV6-4 and J is TRBJ1-1; D ambiguous. V was pared by 4 bases and J by 4 bases, with 13 bases between. From germline, CDR1 is MRHNA and CDR2 SNTAGT. This CDR3 has 14 amino acids. In DNA, the CDR3 is TGTGCCAGCAGTGCCTCACCGGGGTCCACTGAAGCTTTCTTT. Translation gives CASSASPGSTEAFF.

The genes are TRBV10-3 and TRBJ1-2; no clear D. V lost 3 bases and J lost 8, with 16 bases in between. The CDR3 covers 14 residues. Germline V lookup: CDR1 ENHRY, CDR2 SYGVKD. CDR3 amino acids: CAISEPQVADGYTF. Written as DNA, the CDR3 is TGTGCCATCAGTGAACCGCAGGTGGCCGACGGCTACACCTTC.

This chain uses TRBV5-1 with TRBJ2-5, with a possible D match to TRBD1 (6 bases). Trimming removed 4 bases at V and 7 bases at J, with 20 bases between. In germline, CDR1 is SGHRS, CDR2 YFSETQ. The CDR3 loop spans 15 amino acids. The CDR3 nucleotides read TGCGCCAGCAGCCTAGGGTTTAGGGACAAACGGACCCAGTACTTC. It yields the protein CASSLGFRDKRTQYF. The full variable domain, with the rest looked up from reference TRBV5-1 and TRBJ2-5, is KAGVTQTPRYLIKTRGQQVTLSCSPISGHRSVSWYQQTPGQGLQFLFEYFSETQRNKGNFPGRFSGRQFSNSRSEMNVSTLELGDSALYLCASSLGFRDKRTQYFGPGTRLLVL.

This clone was recorded only once. This chain links TRBV2 with TRBJ1-2; unclear D gene. Germline V CDR1 and CDR2: SNHLY, FYNNEI. The germline V and J ends were trimmed by 2 bases and 3 bases, with 7 bases remaining between them. The CDR3 runs to 13 residues. The CDR3 DNA is TGTGCCAGCAGTGAATTCTTAGACTATGGCTACACCTTC. Residues: CASSEFLDYGYTF.

This chain joins TRBV10-2 and TRBJ1-1; 7 nucleotides line up with TRBD1. Per the germline V gene, CDR1 is WSHSY and CDR2 is SAAADI. V lost 3 bases, J lost 5 bases, and 6 bases stayed unmatched. This CDR3 comprises 14 residues. In DNA form, the CDR3 reads TGCGCCAGCAGTGATACAGGGGAGATAACTGAAGCTTTCTTT. Translated: CASSDTGEITEAFF.